What follows are 7 T cell receptor beta chains derived from one specimen sequenced in a study of cytomegalovirus exposure and HLA in healthy donors. Use of 60 Vbeta and 13 Jbeta primers characterized the PCR. Libraries were prepared by immunoSEQ multiplex PCR; TCRdb keeps only in-frame clonotypes and omits some of them. The repertoire holds under 150,000 clones, with 73% as singletons. Source material: PBMCs. These receptors were taken from a human donor in good health.

The CDR3 region is CASRSTPGLRWANEQFF. The CDR3 DNA reads TGTGCCAGCAGATCCACACCGGGACTCAGATGGGCCAATGAGCAGTTCTTC. The rearrangement links TRBV2 to TRBJ2-1; maybe TRBD2 (6 bases). CDR1 and CDR2 (germline): SNHLY, FYNNEI. This CDR3 contains 17 residues. Trimming stripped 6 bases from V and 6 bases from J, with 24 bases between.

V usage is TRBV5-6 and J usage is TRBJ2-5; 8 bases align to TRBD1. V shed 2 bases and J 3 bases; nucleotides not matched to a gene: 6. Germline lookup yields CDR1 SGHDT and CDR2 YYEEEE. CDR3 length: 15 residues. The CDR3 spells CASSFLLDREETQYF. The DNA of the CDR3 is TGTGCCAGCAGCTTCCTTCTGGACAGGGAAGAGACCCAGTACTTC.

The rearrangement links TRBV9 to TRBJ2-5, with TRBD2 identical over 9 bases. Per the germline V gene, CDR1 is SGDLS and CDR2 is YYNGEE. V lost 4 bases and J lost 5; bases outside the gene matches: 15. This CDR3 region has 17 residues. The chain's CDR3 is CASSPRGVAGVEETQYF. DNA of the CDR3: TGTGCCAGCAGCCCCCGGGGGGTAGCGGGAGTTGAGGAGACCCAGTACTTC.

This chain connects TRBV11-2 to TRBJ2-3, with 7 bases lining up with TRBD2. The germline CDR1 and CDR2 sequences are SGHAT and FQNNGV. This CDR3 has 14 residues. The V and J ends lost 5 bases and 3 bases, in that order; junction bases with no gene match: 5. CDR3: CASSPSGWTDTQYF. The CDR3 region has the DNA TGTGCCAGCAGCCCTAGCGGATGGACAGATACGCAGTATTTT.

This clone showed up just a few times. This chain joins TRBV2 and TRBJ1-1, with unresolved D. CDR3 length: 11 residues. Germline V gene data show CDR1 as SNHLY and CDR2 as FYNNEI. Between the trimmed V and J ends, which lost 2 bases and 7 bases, there was a span of 5 bases. CDR3 nucleotide sequence: TGTGCCAGCAGTGAATTCGGTGAAGCTTTCTTT. Its protein is CASSEFGEAFF.

The rearrangement joins TRBV13 to TRBJ1-6; possibly TRBD1 for D (6 bases). Germline CDR1 is PRHDT and CDR2 is FYEKMQ (reference sequence). V lost 0 bases, J lost 6 bases, and 9 bases lay in between. The CDR3 is made up of 15 amino acids. In nucleotides, the CDR3 is TGTGCCAGCAGCTTAGGAGGGGGGGGTAATTCACCCCTCCACTTT. Translation: CASSLGGGGNSPLHF.

The chain carries TRBV7-8 and TRBJ2-7, with a weak D call TRBD1 (6 bases). Germline V CDR1 and CDR2: SGHVS, FQNEAQ. CDR3 length: 14 amino acids. V dropped 5 bases and J dropped 2 bases, with 13 bases sitting between them. CDR3 DNA: TGTGCCAGCAGCCCCTCGGACAGAGCCTACGAGCAGTACTTC. It codes for CASSPSDRAYEQYF.